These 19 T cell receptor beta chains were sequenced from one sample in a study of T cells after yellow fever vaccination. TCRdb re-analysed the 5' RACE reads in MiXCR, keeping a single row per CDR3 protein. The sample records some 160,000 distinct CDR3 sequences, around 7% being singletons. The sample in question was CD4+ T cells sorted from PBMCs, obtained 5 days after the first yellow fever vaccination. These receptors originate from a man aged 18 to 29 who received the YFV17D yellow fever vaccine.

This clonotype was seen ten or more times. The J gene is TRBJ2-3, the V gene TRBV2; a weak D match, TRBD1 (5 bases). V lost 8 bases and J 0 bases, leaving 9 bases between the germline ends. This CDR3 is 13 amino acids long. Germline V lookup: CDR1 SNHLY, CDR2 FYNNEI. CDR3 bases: TGTGCCAGCGCGTCAGGGAGCACAGATACGCAGTATTTT. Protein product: CASASGSTDTQYF.

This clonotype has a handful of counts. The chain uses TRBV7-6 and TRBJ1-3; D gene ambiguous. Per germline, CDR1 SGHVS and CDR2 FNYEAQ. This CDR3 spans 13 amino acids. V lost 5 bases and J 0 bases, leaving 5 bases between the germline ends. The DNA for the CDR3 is TGTGCCAGCAGCGCTTTCTCTGGAAACACCATATATTTT. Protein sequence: CASSAFSGNTIYF. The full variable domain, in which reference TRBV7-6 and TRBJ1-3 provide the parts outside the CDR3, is GAGVSQSPRYKVTKRGQDVALRCDPISGHVSLYWYRQALGQGPEFLTYFNYEAQQDKSGLPNDRFSAERPEGSISTLTIQRTEQRDSAMYRCASSAFSGNTIYFGEGSWLTVV.

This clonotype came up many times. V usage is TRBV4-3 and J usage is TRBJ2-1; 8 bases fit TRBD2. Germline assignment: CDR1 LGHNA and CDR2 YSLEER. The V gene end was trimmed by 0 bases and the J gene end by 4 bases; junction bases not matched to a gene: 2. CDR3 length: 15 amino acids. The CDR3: CASSQDGTRYNEQFF. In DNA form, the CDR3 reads TGCGCCAGCAGCCAAGATGGGACTAGATACAATGAGCAGTTCTTC.

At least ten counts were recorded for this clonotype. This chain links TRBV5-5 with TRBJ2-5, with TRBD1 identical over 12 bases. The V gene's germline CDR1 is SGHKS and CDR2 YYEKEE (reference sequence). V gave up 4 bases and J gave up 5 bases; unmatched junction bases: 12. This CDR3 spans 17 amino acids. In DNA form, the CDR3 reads TGTGCCAGCAGCCGGGGAGGGACAGGGGGCTATGGGGAGACCCAGTACTTC. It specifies CASSRGGTGGYGETQYF.

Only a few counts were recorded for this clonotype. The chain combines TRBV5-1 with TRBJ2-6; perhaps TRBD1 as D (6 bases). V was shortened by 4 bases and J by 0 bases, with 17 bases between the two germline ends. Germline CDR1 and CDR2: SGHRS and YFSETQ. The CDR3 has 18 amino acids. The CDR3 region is CASSPQGFRDSGANVLTF. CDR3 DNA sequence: TGCGCCAGCAGCCCACAGGGATTTCGCGACTCTGGGGCCAACGTCCTGACTTTC.

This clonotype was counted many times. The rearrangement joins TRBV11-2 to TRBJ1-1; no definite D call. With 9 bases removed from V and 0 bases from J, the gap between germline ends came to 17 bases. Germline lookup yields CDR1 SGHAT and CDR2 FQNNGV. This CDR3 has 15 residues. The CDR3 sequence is CASMLGYGMNTEAFF. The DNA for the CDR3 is TGTGCCAGTATGTTAGGGTACGGAATGAACACTGAAGCTTTCTTT.

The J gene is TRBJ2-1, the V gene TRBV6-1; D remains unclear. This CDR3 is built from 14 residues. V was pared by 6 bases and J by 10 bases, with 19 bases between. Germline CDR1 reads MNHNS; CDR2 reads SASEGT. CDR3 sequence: CASRLDLANAEQFF. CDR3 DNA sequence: TGTGCCAGCAGATTGGATTTGGCGAACGCGGAGCAGTTCTTC.

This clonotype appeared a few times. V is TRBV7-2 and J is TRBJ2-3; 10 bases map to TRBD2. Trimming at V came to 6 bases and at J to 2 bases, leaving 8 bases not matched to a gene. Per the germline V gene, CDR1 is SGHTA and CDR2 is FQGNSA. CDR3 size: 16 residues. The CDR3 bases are TGTGCCAGCAGATATAACCTAGCGGGGGCCACAGATACGCAGTATTTT. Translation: CASRYNLAGATDTQYF. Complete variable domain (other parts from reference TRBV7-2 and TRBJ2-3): GAGVSQSPSNKVTEKGKDVELRCDPISGHTALYWYRQSLGQGLEFLIYFQGNSAPDKSGLPSDRFSAERTGGSVSTLTIQRTQQEDSAVYLCASRYNLAGATDTQYFGPGTRLTVL.

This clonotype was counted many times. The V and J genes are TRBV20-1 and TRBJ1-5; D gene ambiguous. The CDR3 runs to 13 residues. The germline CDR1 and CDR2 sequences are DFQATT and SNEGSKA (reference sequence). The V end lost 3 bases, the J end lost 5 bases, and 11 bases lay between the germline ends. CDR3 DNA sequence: TGCAGTGCTAGTTCGGGGTTGGATCAGCCCCAGCATTTT. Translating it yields CSASSGLDQPQHF.

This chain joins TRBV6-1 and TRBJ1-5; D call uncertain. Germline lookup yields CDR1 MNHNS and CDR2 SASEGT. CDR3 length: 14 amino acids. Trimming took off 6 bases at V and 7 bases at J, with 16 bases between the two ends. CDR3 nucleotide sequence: TGTGCCAGCAGGCCCGACCGCGGAAGCCAGCCCCAGCATTTT. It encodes CASRPDRGSQPQHF.

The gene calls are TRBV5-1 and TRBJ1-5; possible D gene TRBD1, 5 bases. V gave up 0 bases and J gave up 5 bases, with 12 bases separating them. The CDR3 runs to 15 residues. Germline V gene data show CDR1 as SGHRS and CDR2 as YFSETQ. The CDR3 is CASSLEGPPYQPQHF. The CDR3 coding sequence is TGCGCCAGCAGCTTGGAGGGGCCCCCATATCAGCCCCAGCATTTT.

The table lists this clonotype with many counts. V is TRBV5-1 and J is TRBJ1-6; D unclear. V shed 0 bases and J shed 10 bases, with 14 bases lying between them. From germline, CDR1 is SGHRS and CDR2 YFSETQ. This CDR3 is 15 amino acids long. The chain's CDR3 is CASSLVGWNQSPLHF. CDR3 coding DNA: TGCGCCAGCAGCTTGGTGGGGTGGAACCAATCACCCCTCCACTTT.

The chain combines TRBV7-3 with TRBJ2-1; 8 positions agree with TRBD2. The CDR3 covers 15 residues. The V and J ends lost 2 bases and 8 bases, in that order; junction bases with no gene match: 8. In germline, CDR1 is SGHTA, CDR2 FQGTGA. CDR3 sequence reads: CASSLEAGGAHEQFF. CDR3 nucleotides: TGTGCCAGCAGCTTAGAGGCCGGGGGGGCTCATGAGCAGTTCTTC.

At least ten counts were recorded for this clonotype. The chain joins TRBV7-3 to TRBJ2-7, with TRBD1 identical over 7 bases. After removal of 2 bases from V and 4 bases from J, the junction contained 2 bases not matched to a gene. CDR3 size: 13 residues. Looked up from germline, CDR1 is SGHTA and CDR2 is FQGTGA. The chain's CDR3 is CASSLSQGYEQYF. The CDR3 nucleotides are TGTGCCAGCAGCTTATCACAGGGGTACGAGCAGTACTTC.

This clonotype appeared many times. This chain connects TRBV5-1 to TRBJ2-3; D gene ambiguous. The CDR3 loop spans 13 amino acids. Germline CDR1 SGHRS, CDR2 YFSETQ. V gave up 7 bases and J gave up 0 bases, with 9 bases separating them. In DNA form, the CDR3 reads TGCGCCAGCCGCCCAACTAGCACAGATACGCAGTATTTT. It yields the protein CASRPTSTDTQYF.

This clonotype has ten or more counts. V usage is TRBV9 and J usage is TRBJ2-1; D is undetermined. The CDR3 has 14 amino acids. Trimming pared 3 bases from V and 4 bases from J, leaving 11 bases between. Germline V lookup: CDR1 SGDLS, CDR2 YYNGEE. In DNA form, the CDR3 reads TGTGCCAGCAGCGCCGGCCCGAGGTACAATGAGCAGTTCTTC. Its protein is CASSAGPRYNEQFF.

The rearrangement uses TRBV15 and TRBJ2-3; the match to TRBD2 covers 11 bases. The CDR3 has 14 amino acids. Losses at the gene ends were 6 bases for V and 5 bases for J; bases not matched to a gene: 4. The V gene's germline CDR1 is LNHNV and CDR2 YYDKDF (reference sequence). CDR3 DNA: TGTGCCACCAGTCTAACTAGCGGGGGAGATACGCAGTATTTT. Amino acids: CATSLTSGGDTQYF. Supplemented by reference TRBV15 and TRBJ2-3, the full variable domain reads DAMVIQNPRYQVTQFGKPVTLSCSQTLNHNVMYWYQQKSSQAPKLLFHYYDKDFNNEADTPDNFQSRRPNTSFCFLDIRSPGLGDTAMYLCATSLTSGGDTQYFGPGTRLTVL.

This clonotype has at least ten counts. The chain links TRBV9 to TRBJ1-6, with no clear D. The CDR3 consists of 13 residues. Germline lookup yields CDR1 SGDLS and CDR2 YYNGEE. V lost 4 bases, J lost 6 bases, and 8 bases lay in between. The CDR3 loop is CASSYLINSPLHF. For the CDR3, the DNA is TGTGCCAGCAGCTACCTGATTAATTCACCCCTCCACTTT.

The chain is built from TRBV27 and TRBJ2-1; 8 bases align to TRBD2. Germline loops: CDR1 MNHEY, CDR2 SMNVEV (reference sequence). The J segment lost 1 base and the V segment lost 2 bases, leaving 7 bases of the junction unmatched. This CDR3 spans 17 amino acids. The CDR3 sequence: CASSLRRGEGSYNEQFF. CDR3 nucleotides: TGTGCCAGCAGTTTACGGCGGGGGGAGGGTTCCTACAATGAGCAGTTCTTC.